This TCR beta chain was identified during a study of blood T cell repertoires in COVID-19. Study summary: COVID-19 samples, acute and convalescent, were from the United States, Italy and Spain.

CDR1 is MNHEY, CDR2 SVGAGI, per germline. This CDR3 spans 14 amino acids. Trimming took off 6 bases at V and 3 bases at J, with 12 bases between the two ends. Here immunoSEQ multiplex PCR was the method, and the copy in TCRdb shows in-frame clones only, minus some. This sample yields approximately 68,000 clones, of which 75% to 90% are seen a single time; roughly a third belongs to the top ten. This TCR was recovered from a woman older than 75 with active or convalescent COVID-19. The chain carries TRBV6-5 and TRBJ2-1, with D possibly being TRBD2 (5 bases). Sequenced: peripheral blood. The CDR3 bases are TGTGCCAGCAGGGGAGAGGACTTCTACAATGAGCAGTTCTTC. This codes for CASRGEDFYNEQFF.